A single sample is the source of the 3 T cell receptor beta chains below, sequenced in a study of molecular identifiers for immune sequencing clone quantification. Using its own MiXCR run on the PCR reads, TCRdb lists one record per CDR3 protein. Among about 640,000 distinct CDR3 sequences listed, just under 20% were seen once. The specimen sequenced was naive CD8+ T cells from blood, with Jurkat cell RNA spiked in. Subset defined: FACS-sorted CD8+CD4-CCR7+CD45RA+ naive T cells. All receptors derive from a human donor in good health. Some libraries in this study had Jurkat cell RNA spiked in.

There are a few counts of this clonotype. J is TRBJ2-7 and V is TRBV30, with D tentatively TRBD2 (5 bases). Deletions cut 0 bases from V and 7 bases from J, with 10 bases between. CDR3 size: 12 residues. Germline V gene sequence: CDR1 GTSNPN, CDR2 SVGIG (reference sequence). CDR3 bases: TGTGCCTGGAGTGTACTACGGACTGAGCAGTACTTC. Protein product: CAWSVLRTEQYF.

This clonotype has just a few counts. The chain links TRBV20-1 to TRBJ2-7; a possible D gene is TRBD2 (6 bases). The CDR3 length is 14 residues. V lost 0 bases to trimming and J lost 0 bases, with 9 bases between them. CDR1 DFQATT and CDR2 SNEGSKA come from the germline V gene (reference sequence). DNA of the CDR3: TGCAGTGCTAGAGAACGGGGGTACTCCTACGAGCAGTACTTC. Amino acid sequence: CSARERGYSYEQYF.

This clonotype was seen repeatedly, ten times or more. V usage is TRBV29-1 and J usage is TRBJ2-2; 7 nucleotides align to TRBD2. V gave up 6 bases and J gave up 5 bases; unmatched junction bases: 3. CDR1 is SQVTM, CDR2 ANQGSEA, per germline. The CDR3 contains 12 residues. The CDR3 loop reads CSVGGGTGELFF. DNA for the CDR3: TGCAGCGTGGGCGGGGGAACCGGGGAGCTGTTTTTT.